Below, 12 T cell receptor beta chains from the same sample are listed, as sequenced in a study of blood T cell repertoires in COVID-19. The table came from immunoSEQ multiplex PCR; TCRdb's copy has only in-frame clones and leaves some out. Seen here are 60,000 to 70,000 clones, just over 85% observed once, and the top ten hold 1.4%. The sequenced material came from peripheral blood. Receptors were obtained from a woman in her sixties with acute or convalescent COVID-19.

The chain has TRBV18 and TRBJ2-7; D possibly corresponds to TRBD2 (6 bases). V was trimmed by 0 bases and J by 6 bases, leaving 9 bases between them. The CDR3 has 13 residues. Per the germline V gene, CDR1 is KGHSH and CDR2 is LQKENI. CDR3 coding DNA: TGTGCCAGCTCACCACCGGGGGGACGCGAGCAGTACTTC. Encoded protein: CASSPPGGREQYF.

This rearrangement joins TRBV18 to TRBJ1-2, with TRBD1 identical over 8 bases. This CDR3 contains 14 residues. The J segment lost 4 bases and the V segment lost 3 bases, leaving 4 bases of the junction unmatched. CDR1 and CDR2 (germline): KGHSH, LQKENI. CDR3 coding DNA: TGTGCCAGCTCACCGGACAGGGAGGCCTATGGCTACACCTTC. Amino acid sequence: CASSPDREAYGYTF.

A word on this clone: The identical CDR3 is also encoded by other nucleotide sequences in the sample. The CDR3 reads CASSWRGNQPQHF. CDR3 in DNA: TGTGCCAGCAGCTGGAGGGGCAATCAGCCCCAGCATTTT. The V gene is TRBV27, the J gene TRBJ1-5; no definite D call. Trimming took off 6 bases at V and 2 bases at J, with 8 bases between the two ends. Germline V CDR1 and CDR2: MNHEY, SMNVEV (reference sequence). There are 13 residues in the CDR3.

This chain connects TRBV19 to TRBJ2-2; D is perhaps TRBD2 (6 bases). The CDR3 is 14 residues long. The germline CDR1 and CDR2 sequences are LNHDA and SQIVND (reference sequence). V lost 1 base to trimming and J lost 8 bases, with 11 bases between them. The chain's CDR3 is CASSIAGRMGELFF. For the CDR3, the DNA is TGTGCCAGTAGTATAGCAGGGAGGATGGGGGAGCTGTTTTTT.

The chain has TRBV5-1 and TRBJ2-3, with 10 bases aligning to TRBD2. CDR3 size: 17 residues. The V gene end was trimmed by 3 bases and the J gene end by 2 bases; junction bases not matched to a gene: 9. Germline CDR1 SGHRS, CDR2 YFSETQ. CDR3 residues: CASSSRPTSGNTDTQYF. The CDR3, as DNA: TGCGCCAGCAGCTCCCGCCCCACTAGCGGGAACACAGATACGCAGTATTTT.

The DNA for the CDR3 is TGCGCCAGCAGCTTGTCCGTACTGCCTGGTAATGAGCAGTTCTTC. It codes for CASSLSVLPGNEQFF. The chain carries TRBV5-1 and TRBJ2-1; D not resolved. The V gene's germline CDR1 is SGHRS and CDR2 YFSETQ. V lost 1 base and J 7 bases, leaving 15 bases between the germline ends. The CDR3 contains 15 residues.

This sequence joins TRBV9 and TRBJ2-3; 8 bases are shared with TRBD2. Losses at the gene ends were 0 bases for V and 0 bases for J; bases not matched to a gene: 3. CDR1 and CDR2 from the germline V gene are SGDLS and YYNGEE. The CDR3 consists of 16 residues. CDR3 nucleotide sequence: TGTGCCAGCAGCGTAGGTAGCGGGGTAAGCACAGATACGCAGTATTTT. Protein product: CASSVGSGVSTDTQYF.

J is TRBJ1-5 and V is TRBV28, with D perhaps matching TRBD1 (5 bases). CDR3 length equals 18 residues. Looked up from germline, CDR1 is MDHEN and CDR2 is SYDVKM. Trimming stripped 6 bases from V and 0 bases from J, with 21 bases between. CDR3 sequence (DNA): TGTGCCAGCAGCCCGTGGCAGGGTCTCGGAGATAGCAATCAGCCCCAGCATTTT. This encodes CASSPWQGLGDSNQPQHF.

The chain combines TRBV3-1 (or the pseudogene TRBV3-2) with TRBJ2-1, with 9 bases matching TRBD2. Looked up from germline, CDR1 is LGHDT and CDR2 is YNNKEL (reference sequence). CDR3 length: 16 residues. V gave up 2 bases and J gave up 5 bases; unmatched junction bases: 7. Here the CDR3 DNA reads TGTGCCAGCAGCCAAAAGCGCCTAGCGGGAAACAATGAGCAGTTCTTC. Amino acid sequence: CASSQKRLAGNNEQFF.

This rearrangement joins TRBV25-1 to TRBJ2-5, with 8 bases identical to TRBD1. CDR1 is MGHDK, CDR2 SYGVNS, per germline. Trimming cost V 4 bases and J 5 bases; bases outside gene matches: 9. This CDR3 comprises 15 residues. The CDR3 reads CASSGRTGMGETQYF. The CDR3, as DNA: TGTGCCAGCAGTGGGAGGACAGGGATGGGGGAGACCCAGTACTTC.

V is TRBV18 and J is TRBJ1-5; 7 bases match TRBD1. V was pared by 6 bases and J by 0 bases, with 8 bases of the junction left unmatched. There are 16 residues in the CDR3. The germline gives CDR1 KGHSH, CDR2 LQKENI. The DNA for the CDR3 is TGTGCCAGCTCGCCGGGGACAGAGATTAGCAATCAGCCCCAGCATTTT. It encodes CASSPGTEISNQPQHF.

The CDR3 region is CASNLLAGANTGELFF. The CDR3 DNA follows: TGTGCCAGCAACCTACTAGCGGGGGCCAACACCGGGGAGCTGTTTTTT. The chain uses TRBV13 and TRBJ2-2; 11 bases agree with TRBD2. The ends lost 7 bases at V and 2 bases at J; junction bases unmatched: 6. This CDR3 spans 16 amino acids. Germline CDR1 PRHDT, CDR2 FYEKMQ (reference sequence).